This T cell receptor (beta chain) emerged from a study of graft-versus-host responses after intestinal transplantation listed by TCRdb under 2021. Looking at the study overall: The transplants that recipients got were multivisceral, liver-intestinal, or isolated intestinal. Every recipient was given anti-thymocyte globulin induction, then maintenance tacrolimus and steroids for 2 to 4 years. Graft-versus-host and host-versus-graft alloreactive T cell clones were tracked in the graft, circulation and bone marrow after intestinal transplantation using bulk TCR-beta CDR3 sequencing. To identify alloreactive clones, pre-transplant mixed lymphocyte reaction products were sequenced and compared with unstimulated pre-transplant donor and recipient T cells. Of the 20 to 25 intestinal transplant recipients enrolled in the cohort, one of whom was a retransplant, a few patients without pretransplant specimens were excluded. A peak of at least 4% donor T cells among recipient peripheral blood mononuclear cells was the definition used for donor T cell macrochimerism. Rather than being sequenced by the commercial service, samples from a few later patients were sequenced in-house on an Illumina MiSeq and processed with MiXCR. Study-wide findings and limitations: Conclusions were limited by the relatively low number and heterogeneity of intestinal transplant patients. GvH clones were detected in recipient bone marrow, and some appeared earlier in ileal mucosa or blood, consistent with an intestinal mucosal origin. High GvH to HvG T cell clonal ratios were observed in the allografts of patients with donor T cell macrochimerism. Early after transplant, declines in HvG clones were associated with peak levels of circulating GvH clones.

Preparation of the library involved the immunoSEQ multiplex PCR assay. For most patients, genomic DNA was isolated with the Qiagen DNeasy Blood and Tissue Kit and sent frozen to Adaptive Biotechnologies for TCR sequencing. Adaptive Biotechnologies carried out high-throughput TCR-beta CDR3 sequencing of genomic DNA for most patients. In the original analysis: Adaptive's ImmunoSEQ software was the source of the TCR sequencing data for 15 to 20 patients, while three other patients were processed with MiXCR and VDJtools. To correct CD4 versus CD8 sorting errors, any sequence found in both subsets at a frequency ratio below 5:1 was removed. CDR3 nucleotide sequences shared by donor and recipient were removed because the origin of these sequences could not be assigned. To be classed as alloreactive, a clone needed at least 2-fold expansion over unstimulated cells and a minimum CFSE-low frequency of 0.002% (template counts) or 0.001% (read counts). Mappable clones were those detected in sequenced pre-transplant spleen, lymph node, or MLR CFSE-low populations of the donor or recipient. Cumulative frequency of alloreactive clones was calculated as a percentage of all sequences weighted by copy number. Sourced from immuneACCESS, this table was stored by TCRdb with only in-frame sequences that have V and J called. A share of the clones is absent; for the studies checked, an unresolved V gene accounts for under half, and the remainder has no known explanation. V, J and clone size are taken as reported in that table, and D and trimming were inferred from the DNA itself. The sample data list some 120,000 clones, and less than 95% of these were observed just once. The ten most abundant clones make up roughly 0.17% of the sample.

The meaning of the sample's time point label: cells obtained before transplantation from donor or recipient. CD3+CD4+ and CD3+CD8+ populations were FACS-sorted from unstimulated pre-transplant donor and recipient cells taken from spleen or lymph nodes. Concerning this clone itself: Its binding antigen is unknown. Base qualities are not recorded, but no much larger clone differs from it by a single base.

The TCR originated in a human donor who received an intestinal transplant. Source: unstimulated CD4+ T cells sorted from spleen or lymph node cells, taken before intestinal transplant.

In nucleotide form, the sequence is TGTGCCTGCAACCTGGCATTTGAGACCCAGTACTTC. It translates to CACNLAFETQYF. The V gene is TRBV30 and the J gene is TRBJ2-5; no D segment can be confidently identified. Its CDR3 holds 12 amino acids, cysteine through phenylalanine. Just the 36-base CDR3 DNA is kept, in frame starting at base 1. V is cut by 6 bases and J by 5 bases, and the space between the germline ends is 13 bases. CDR1 and CDR2 (GTSNPN, SVGIG) derive from the germline V gene (reference sequence).